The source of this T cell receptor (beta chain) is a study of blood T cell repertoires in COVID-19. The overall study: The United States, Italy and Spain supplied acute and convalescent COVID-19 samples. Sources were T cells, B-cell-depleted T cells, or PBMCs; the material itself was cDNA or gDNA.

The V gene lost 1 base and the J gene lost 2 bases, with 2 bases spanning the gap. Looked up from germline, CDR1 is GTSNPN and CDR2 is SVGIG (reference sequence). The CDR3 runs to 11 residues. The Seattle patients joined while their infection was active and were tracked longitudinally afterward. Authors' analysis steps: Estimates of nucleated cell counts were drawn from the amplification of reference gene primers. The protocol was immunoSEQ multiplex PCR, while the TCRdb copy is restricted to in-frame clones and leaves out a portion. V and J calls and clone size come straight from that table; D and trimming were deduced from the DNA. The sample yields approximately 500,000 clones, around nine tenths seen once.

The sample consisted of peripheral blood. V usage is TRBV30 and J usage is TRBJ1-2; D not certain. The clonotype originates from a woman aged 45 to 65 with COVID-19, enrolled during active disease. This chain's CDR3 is CAWSANYGYTF. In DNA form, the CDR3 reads TGTGCCTGGAGTGCAAACTATGGCTACACCTTC.